The clone carrying this T cell receptor beta chain was counted ten times or more. The antigen is not known. Germline trimming cut 6 bases from V and 11 bases from J; bases unmatched to any gene: 18. CDR1 MDHEN and CDR2 SYDVKM come from the germline V gene. This CDR3 comprises 17 residues. The PCR was carried out with 60 Vbeta primers and 13 Jbeta primers. Measured with immunoSEQ multiplex PCR; TCRdb has only the in-frame clones, and not every one. The profile shows 130,000 or so clones, 60% to 85% of them singletons. This sample is part of a study of cytomegalovirus exposure and HLA in healthy donors. Study-level points and caveats: Analysis was carried out at a later point, and it linked a missense DCLRE1C variant to TCR beta V- and J-gene trimming. In an earlier analysis, most TCR beta V segments were productive about 87% or about 30% of the time. As a later analysis revealed, most CMV-associated TCR beta chains appeared HLA-restricted.

V is TRBV28 and J is TRBJ2-2; the match to TRBD1 covers 10 bases. This clonotype originated in a middle-aged woman in good health and CMV-seronegative. Sequenced material: PBMCs. The CDR3: CASSFHKKGGQGKELFF. The DNA for the CDR3 is TGTGCCAGCAGCTTTCATAAGAAAGGGGGACAGGGGAAAGAGCTGTTTTTT.